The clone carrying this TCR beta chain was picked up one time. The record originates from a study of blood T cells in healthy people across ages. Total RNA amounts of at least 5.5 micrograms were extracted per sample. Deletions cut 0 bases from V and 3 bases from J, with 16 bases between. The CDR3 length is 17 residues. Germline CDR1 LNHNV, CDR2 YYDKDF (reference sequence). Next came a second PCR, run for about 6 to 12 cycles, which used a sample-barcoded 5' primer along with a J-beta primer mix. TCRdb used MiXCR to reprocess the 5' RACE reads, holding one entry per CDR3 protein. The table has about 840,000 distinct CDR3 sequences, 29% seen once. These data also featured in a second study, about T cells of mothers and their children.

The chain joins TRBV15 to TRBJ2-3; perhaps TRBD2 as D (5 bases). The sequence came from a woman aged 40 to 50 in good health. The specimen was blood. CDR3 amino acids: CATSRDEGGGWTDTQYF. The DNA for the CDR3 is TGTGCCACCAGCAGAGATGAAGGAGGTGGGTGGACAGATACGCAGTATTTT.